This entry features one T cell receptor (beta chain) sequence. Its antigen is not known. This record belongs to a study of T cell responses to AZD1222 COVID-19 vaccine. Assay used: immunoSEQ multiplex PCR; TCRdb lists only in-frame clones, some missing. This table has 130,000 or so clones, approximately 93% appearing once. General study points: Sampling captured repertoires only after the peak T cell response. In a largely white British group with more females than males, clonal diversity was possibly underestimated. Spike was spanned by vaccine-associated CD4 TCRs, with dominance at 160-218 and 743-854.

The germline gives CDR1 SGHRS, CDR2 YFSETQ. The CDR3 runs to 12 residues. V lost 6 bases, J lost 1 base, and 7 bases lay in between. J is TRBJ1-2 and V is TRBV5-1; D unresolved. The sequencing used peripheral blood, collected on day 0 of MenACWY control vaccination. This TCR derives from an adult in good health. CDR3 region: CASTDDNYGYTF. Here the CDR3 DNA reads TGCGCCAGCACGGATGATAACTATGGCTACACCTTC.